This TCR beta chain was documented in a study of beta chain features in type 1 diabetes. As for the study in general: Healthy donors and patients had similar age, gender and cell yields. Study findings and constraints: PCR might favor shorter templates, but any such skew would affect patients and controls equally.

The CDR3 loop spans 11 amino acids. V gave up 5 bases and J gave up 2 bases, with 3 bases separating them. Germline V lookup: CDR1 LNHDA, CDR2 SQIVND (reference sequence). The whole isolated RNA underwent reverse transcription, so sequencing captured expressed TCRB transcripts. Some clones are missing from TCRdb's copy, which holds only in-frame ones; the method was immunoSEQ multiplex PCR. The table has under 950,000 clones, 15% to 20% seen once. This clone appeared a few times. As yet, its antigen is unknown. This receptor was taken from a woman aged 18-29 years in good health. J is TRBJ2-5 and V is TRBV19; D is ambiguous. Sequencing was carried out using naive CD4+ T cells from blood. CDR3 protein: CASSLQETQYF. The CDR3 nucleotides are TGTGCCAGTAGTCTTCAAGAGACCCAGTACTTC. Using reference TRBV19 and TRBJ2-5 for the parts outside the CDR3, the full variable domain is DGGITQSPKYLFRKEGQNVTLSCEQNLNHDAMYWYRQDPGQGLRLIYYSQIVNDFQKGDIAEGYSVSREKKESFPLTVTSAQKNPTAFYLCASSLQETQYFGPGTRLLVL.